This TCR beta chain is from a study of blood T cell repertoires in COVID-19. Trimming shortened V by 4 bases and J by 4 bases, and 19 bases separated the two germline ends. This CDR3 has 16 residues. Germline V CDR1 and CDR2: MGHRA, YSYEKL. Measured with immunoSEQ multiplex PCR; TCRdb has only the in-frame clones, and not every one. This sample has 150,000 to 200,000 clones, with less than 95% found just once. Sequencing used peripheral blood. The receptor was derived from a man younger than 45 with COVID-19, enrolled during active disease. The chain employs TRBV4-1 and TRBJ1-2; a possible D gene is TRBD1 (6 bases). The CDR3 is CASSPYPQQGGYGYTF. The CDR3 nucleotides read TGCGCCAGCAGCCCGTACCCCCAACAGGGCGGCTATGGCTACACCTTC.